A selection of T cell receptor beta chains follows, all from one sample in a study of identical twins. Each CDR3 protein gets one entry after TCRdb re-called the 5' RACE reads with MiXCR. The data contain about 280,000 distinct CDR3 sequences, less than 9% of them seen just once; the ten biggest clones take up approximately 2%. The same data also went into a second study, on yellow fever vaccine responses in identical twins.

The material sequenced was memory (CD45RO+) T cells sorted from blood. The receptor set was obtained from a woman aged 18-35 years in good health. Both conserved end residues are part of each CDR3. The order of the fields is D gene, J gene, V gene, clone size, CDR3 DNA, CDR3 protein. The D gene is left open where the match is weak. Clone sizes are given selectively: once, few, many, or a class where the clone is expanded.

D gene: .
J gene: TRBJ2-5
V gene: TRBV5-1
clone size: many
CDR3 DNA: TGCGCCAGTACGTCAAGTCAAGAGACCCAGTACTTC
CDR3 protein: CASTSSQETQYF

D gene: .
J gene: TRBJ1-6
V gene: TRBV5-1
clone size: many
CDR3 DNA: TGCGCCAGCAGCTTGCGGTCAGCCAATAATTCACCCCTCCACTTT
CDR3 protein: CASSLRSANNSPLHF

D gene: TRBD2
J gene: TRBJ2-2
V gene: TRBV3-1
clone size: many
CDR3 DNA: TGTGCCAGCAGCCAAGACACTAGCGGGGGGGCCATACTCACCGGGGAGCTGTTTTTT
CDR3 protein: CASSQDTSGGAILTGELFF

D gene: .
J gene: TRBJ1-1
V gene: TRBV3-1
clone size: few
CDR3 DNA: TGTGCCAGCAGCCAAGCAGGAGGGGTGAGCACTGAAGCTTTCTTT
CDR3 protein: CASSQAGGVSTEAFF

D gene: .
J gene: TRBJ2-7
V gene: TRBV7-9
clone size: .
CDR3 DNA: TGTGCCAGCAGCTTAGTACGGTCGGCGGCCTTTTGGGGCGAGCAGTACTTC
CDR3 protein: CASSLVRSAAFWGEQYF

D gene: TRBD2
J gene: TRBJ2-5
V gene: TRBV5-1
clone size: .
CDR3 DNA: TGCGCCAGCAGCTTGGGGACTAGCGGGAGGGATGAGACCCAGTACTTC
CDR3 protein: CASSLGTSGRDETQYF

D gene: TRBD2
J gene: TRBJ2-4
V gene: TRBV7-2
clone size: many
CDR3 DNA: TGTGCCAGCAGCCTGGAAGGGACTAGACAGTACTTC
CDR3 protein: CASSLEGTRQYF

D gene: TRBD1
J gene: TRBJ1-3
V gene: TRBV29-1
clone size: many
CDR3 DNA: TGCAGCGTTGACCTGACAGGGAAGGCTGGAAACACCATATATTTT
CDR3 protein: CSVDLTGKAGNTIYF

D gene: TRBD2
J gene: TRBJ2-1
V gene: TRBV3-1
clone size: few
CDR3 DNA: TGTGCCAGCAGCCAAGAAAGGGTGACTAGCGCCTACAATGAGCAGTTCTTC
CDR3 protein: CASSQERVTSAYNEQFF

D gene: TRBD1
J gene: TRBJ1-1
V gene: TRBV5-1
clone size: many
CDR3 DNA: TGCGCCAGCAGGACGGGACAGGGGCACACTGAAGCTTTCTTT
CDR3 protein: CASRTGQGHTEAFF

D gene: .
J gene: TRBJ2-2
V gene: TRBV12-3/TRBV12-4
clone size: many
CDR3 DNA: TGTGCCAGCAGTTCGACAGGCCCCTCCGGGGAGCTGTTTTTT
CDR3 protein: CASSSTGPSGELFF

D gene: TRBD2
J gene: TRBJ2-3
V gene: TRBV12-3/TRBV12-4
clone size: many
CDR3 DNA: TGTGCCAGCAGCTCGATGACTAGCGGCACAGATACGCAGTATTTT
CDR3 protein: CASSSMTSGTDTQYF

D gene: .
J gene: TRBJ1-2
V gene: TRBV29-1
clone size: .
CDR3 DNA: TGCAGCGTTGTGAAGGACTCCAGCCTTCAGTTCTATGGCTACACCTTC
CDR3 protein: CSVVKDSSLQFYGYTF

D gene: .
J gene: TRBJ1-4
V gene: TRBV19
clone size: few
CDR3 DNA: TGTGCCAGTAGTACCCGGACAGTCTCTAATGAAAAACTGTTTTTT
CDR3 protein: CASSTRTVSNEKLFF

D gene: .
J gene: TRBJ2-5
V gene: TRBV27
clone size: many
CDR3 DNA: TGTGCCAGCAGTTTACAAGGGTTCGGAGAGACCCAGTACTTC
CDR3 protein: CASSLQGFGETQYF

D gene: .
J gene: TRBJ1-1
V gene: TRBV2
clone size: .
CDR3 DNA: TGTGCCAGCAGGGACGACAGGCACACTGAAGCTTTCTTT
CDR3 protein: CASRDDRHTEAFF

D gene: .
J gene: TRBJ2-2
V gene: TRBV6-1
clone size: .
CDR3 DNA: TGTGCCAGCACCCAGAGGGGTGGACAGTACACCGGGGAGCTGTTTTTT
CDR3 protein: CASTQRGGQYTGELFF

D gene: TRBD2
J gene: TRBJ2-7
V gene: TRBV5-1
clone size: many
CDR3 DNA: TGCGCCAGCAGCCCTAGCGGGAGAAACGAGCAGTACTTC
CDR3 protein: CASSPSGRNEQYF

D gene: .
J gene: TRBJ1-1
V gene: TRBV12-3/TRBV12-4
clone size: many
CDR3 DNA: TGTGCCAGCAGCCTCGACAGTCCCCTATTTGCTTTCTTT
CDR3 protein: CASSLDSPLFAFF

D gene: TRBD1
J gene: TRBJ1-4
V gene: TRBV6-1
clone size: few
CDR3 DNA: TGTGCCAGCCAACGACAGGGAGGAACTAATGAAAAACTGTTTTTT
CDR3 protein: CASQRQGGTNEKLFF

D gene: .
J gene: TRBJ2-2
V gene: TRBV4-1
clone size: few
CDR3 DNA: TGCGCCAGCAGCCAAGAGGGCGGATCGAACACCGGGGAGCTGTTTTTT
CDR3 protein: CASSQEGGSNTGELFF

D gene: TRBD1
J gene: TRBJ2-1
V gene: TRBV7-2
clone size: .
CDR3 DNA: TGTGCCAGCAGCTTTGATGTGGGGACAGGGAACTCGGGGCAGTTCTTC
CDR3 protein: CASSFDVGTGNSGQFF

D gene: .
J gene: TRBJ2-7
V gene: TRBV25-1
clone size: .
CDR3 DNA: TGTGCCAGCAGTGAATCCCACGAGCAGTACTTC
CDR3 protein: CASSESHEQYF

D gene: TRBD2
J gene: TRBJ2-1
V gene: TRBV7-9
clone size: few
CDR3 DNA: TGTGCCAGCAGCGAGGGGTTCTGGACTAGCGCCAACAATGAGCAGTTCTTC
CDR3 protein: CASSEGFWTSANNEQFF

D gene: .
J gene: TRBJ2-5
V gene: TRBV14
clone size: few
CDR3 DNA: TGTGCCAGCAGCCAAGAAGAATCACGTTGGGAGACCCAGTACTTC
CDR3 protein: CASSQEESRWETQYF

D gene: TRBD2
J gene: TRBJ2-7
V gene: TRBV28
clone size: .
CDR3 DNA: TGTGCCAGCAGACGGACTAGCGGGAGGGCCTCTAGCTCCTACGAGCAGTACTTC
CDR3 protein: CASRRTSGRASSSYEQYF

D gene: .
J gene: TRBJ1-1
V gene: TRBV29-1
clone size: few
CDR3 DNA: TGCAGCGTTGAAGGGAGGCCTGAAGCTTTCTTT
CDR3 protein: CSVEGRPEAFF

D gene: TRBD1
J gene: TRBJ2-3
V gene: TRBV3-1
clone size: many
CDR3 DNA: TGTGCCAGCAGCCCGTGGACAGGTTCGGCAGATACGCAGTATTTT
CDR3 protein: CASSPWTGSADTQYF

D gene: .
J gene: TRBJ2-2
V gene: TRBV28
clone size: few
CDR3 DNA: TGTGCCAGCAGTATGACCGGGACTTTACCCACCGGGGAGCTGTTTTTT
CDR3 protein: CASSMTGTLPTGELFF

D gene: TRBD1
J gene: TRBJ2-1
V gene: TRBV5-6
clone size: .
CDR3 DNA: TGTGCCAGCAGCTTGTTGGGGACAGGGAGGTTAAATGAGCAGTTCTTC
CDR3 protein: CASSLLGTGRLNEQFF

D gene: TRBD1
J gene: TRBJ1-6
V gene: TRBV20-1
clone size: .
CDR3 DNA: TGCAGTGCTAGAGCGGAATGGGACAGGGGGCCTTTCAATTCACCCCTCCACTTT
CDR3 protein: CSARAEWDRGPFNSPLHF

D gene: .
J gene: TRBJ2-4
V gene: TRBV20-1
clone size: few
CDR3 DNA: TGCAGTGCGGCAACTCCCCAGGGCGCAAAAAACATTCAGTACTTC
CDR3 protein: CSAATPQGAKNIQYF

D gene: TRBD2
J gene: TRBJ2-3
V gene: TRBV4-1
clone size: many
CDR3 DNA: TGCGCCAGCAGCCGGGGGGGTAGCGGGGGCACAGATACGCAGTATTTT
CDR3 protein: CASSRGGSGGTDTQYF

D gene: .
J gene: TRBJ2-1
V gene: TRBV7-8
clone size: many
CDR3 DNA: TGTGCCAGCAGCAAACGGGAAAGCTCCTACAATGAGCAGTTCTTC
CDR3 protein: CASSKRESSYNEQFF

D gene: TRBD2
J gene: TRBJ2-5
V gene: TRBV20-1
clone size: few
CDR3 DNA: TGCAGTGCTAGAAGCGGGGGTCACCAAGAGACCCAGTACTTC
CDR3 protein: CSARSGGHQETQYF

D gene: TRBD1
J gene: TRBJ1-2
V gene: TRBV20-1
clone size: few
CDR3 DNA: TGCAGTGCTACCCGGGGGGGGACAGGATCAGGCTACACCTTC
CDR3 protein: CSATRGGTGSGYTF

D gene: .
J gene: TRBJ2-3
V gene: TRBV18
clone size: .
CDR3 DNA: TGTGCCAGCTCACCACCGGCCACAGATACGCAGTATTTT
CDR3 protein: CASSPPATDTQYF

D gene: .
J gene: TRBJ2-1
V gene: TRBV15
clone size: .
CDR3 DNA: TGTGCCACCAGCAGATCCAAATGGGATGAGCAGTTCTTC
CDR3 protein: CATSRSKWDEQFF

D gene: .
J gene: TRBJ2-1
V gene: TRBV12-5
clone size: .
CDR3 DNA: TGTGCTAGTGCCCTGCTAGGGGGTGGTGAGCAGTTCTTC
CDR3 protein: CASALLGGGEQFF

D gene: .
J gene: TRBJ2-2
V gene: TRBV6-4
clone size: many
CDR3 DNA: TGTGCCAGCAGTGGGGCTATTGACACCGGGGAGCTGTTTTTT
CDR3 protein: CASSGAIDTGELFF

D gene: .
J gene: TRBJ2-2
V gene: TRBV7-7
clone size: many
CDR3 DNA: TGTGCCAGCAGCTTAAATCGGGGAACGAACACCGGGGAGCTGTTTTTT
CDR3 protein: CASSLNRGTNTGELFF

D gene: .
J gene: TRBJ2-1
V gene: TRBV10-3
clone size: many
CDR3 DNA: TGTGCCATCAGTGGTTCGCTGGGGGGCCTAGGCAATGAGCAGTTCTTC
CDR3 protein: CAISGSLGGLGNEQFF

D gene: .
J gene: TRBJ2-2
V gene: TRBV18
clone size: .
CDR3 DNA: TGTGCCAGCTCACCACTTCCGGGACCGCTCACCGGGGAGCTGTTTTTT
CDR3 protein: CASSPLPGPLTGELFF

D gene: .
J gene: TRBJ2-3
V gene: TRBV7-9
clone size: few
CDR3 DNA: TGTGCCAGCAGCGTTATGGATACGCAGTATTTT
CDR3 protein: CASSVMDTQYF

D gene: .
J gene: TRBJ1-6
V gene: TRBV12-3/TRBV12-4
clone size: many
CDR3 DNA: TGTGCCAGCAGTTCGGGTTGGTCATCCCTCCACTTT
CDR3 protein: CASSSGWSSLHF

D gene: TRBD1
J gene: TRBJ1-5
V gene: TRBV28
clone size: few
CDR3 DNA: TGTGCCAGCAGTGCGGGACAGATAAATCAGTCCCAGCATTTT
CDR3 protein: CASSAGQINQSQHF

D gene: .
J gene: TRBJ2-1
V gene: TRBV20-1
clone size: .
CDR3 DNA: TGCAGTGCTCGGGGTCTCTACAATGAGCAGTTCTTC
CDR3 protein: CSARGLYNEQFF

D gene: TRBD1
J gene: TRBJ1-5
V gene: TRBV10-2
clone size: .
CDR3 DNA: TGCGCCAGCGGGGGGGACAGGGGTTATAGCAATCAGCCCCAGCATTTT
CDR3 protein: CASGGDRGYSNQPQHF